Each of the 6 T cell receptor beta chains below was sequenced from the same sample in a study of shared clonotypes between healthy human individuals. Positive CCR7 selection of CD45RO-negative cells yielded the naive CD8 cells, and terminally differentiated effector memory CD45RA+ cells were excluded. Sequencing used immunoSEQ multiplex PCR; TCRdb keeps in-frame clones, though not all of them. The profile shows 800,000 or so clones, about 96% of them singletons. The source material was naive CD8+ T cells sorted from blood. The receptors stem from a man aged 25 to 45 in good health.

This chain links TRBV5-5 with TRBJ2-1; D ambiguous. Germline lookup yields CDR1 SGHKS and CDR2 YYEKEE (reference sequence). Trimming cost V 7 bases and J 7 bases, with 15 bases left between them. The CDR3 length is 13 residues. CDR3 protein: CASGLPINNEQFF. CDR3 DNA sequence: TGTGCCAGCGGGCTCCCTATAAATAATGAGCAGTTCTTC. Together with reference TRBV5-5 and TRBJ2-1, the CDR3 gives the full variable domain: DAGVTQSPTHLIKTRGQQVTLRCSPISGHKSVSWYQQVLGQGPQFIFQYYEKEERGRGNFPDRFSARQFPNYSSELNVNALLLGDSALYLCASGLPINNEQFFGPGTRLTVL.

The rearrangement links TRBV19 to TRBJ2-1, with 7 bases aligning to TRBD1. Losses at the gene ends were 4 bases for V and 3 bases for J; bases not matched to a gene: 0. CDR1 and CDR2 from the germline V gene are LNHDA and SQIVND (reference sequence). The CDR3 sequence is 13 residues long. The DNA for the CDR3 is TGTGCCAGTAGTACAGGGGGCTACAATGAGCAGTTCTTC. Translating gives CASSTGGYNEQFF.

V usage is TRBV27 and J usage is TRBJ2-1; 10 nucleotides line up with TRBD2. V dropped 3 bases and J dropped 3; count of bases not matched to a gene: 8. CDR3 length: 17 residues. Per germline, CDR1 MNHEY and CDR2 SMNVEV (reference sequence). CDR3 DNA: TGTGCCAGCAGTTTTTCCTTACTAGCGGGATACTACAATGAGCAGTTCTTC. It is translated as CASSFSLLAGYYNEQFF.

The chain combines TRBV4-1 with TRBJ2-7, with D perhaps matching TRBD1 (5 bases). V was clipped by 1 base and J by 2 bases, with 9 bases between them. The CDR3 covers 14 residues. The germline V gene has CDR1 MGHRA and CDR2 YSYEKL. The CDR3 here is CASSQVLTAYEQYF. The CDR3 region has the DNA TGCGCCAGCAGCCAAGTACTGACAGCCTACGAGCAGTACTTC.

The genes are TRBV4-1 and TRBJ1-2; 7 bases agree with TRBD1. This CDR3 has 17 amino acids. Germline-derived CDR1 and CDR2 are MGHRA and YSYEKL. Trimming removed 3 bases from V and 3 bases from J; junction bases left unmatched: 13. The CDR3: CASSQPGQPLRDYGYTF. CDR3 DNA: TGCGCCAGCAGCCAGCCGGGACAGCCCCTCAGGGACTATGGCTACACCTTC.

V gene TRBV28 combines with J gene TRBJ1-5, with TRBD1 as a possible D gene (5 bases). Trimming took 5 bases from V and 3 from J, leaving 11 bases between them. The CDR3 has 14 amino acids. Germline V lookup: CDR1 MDHEN, CDR2 SYDVKM. The CDR3 protein is CASSPLTDNQPQHF. CDR3 DNA sequence: TGTGCCAGCAGTCCCCTGACAGACAATCAGCCCCAGCATTTT.